This T cell receptor (beta chain) was found in a study of blood T cell repertoires in COVID-19. Germline assignment: CDR1 MNHNS and CDR2 SASEGT. The CDR3 covers 15 residues. J lost 6 bases, V lost 3 bases, and 5 bases had no gene match. Method: immunoSEQ multiplex PCR; TCRdb's copy keeps in-frame clones and lacks some. This table has more than 100,000 clones, roughly four fifths appearing once. Sample: peripheral blood. The sequence was collected from a woman between 45 and 60 years old with acute or convalescent COVID-19. The chain recombines TRBV6-1 with TRBJ2-1; 10 bases are a match to TRBD2. CDR3 region: CASSDSGGRGNEQFF. The DNA for the CDR3 is TGTGCCAGCAGTGATAGCGGGGGGCGTGGCAATGAGCAGTTCTTC.